The rows below give T cell receptor beta chains drawn from one sample of a study of blood T cell repertoires in COVID-19. Profiled with immunoSEQ multiplex PCR; TCRdb holds only in-frame clones, not every one. The profile shows approximately 110,000 clones, roughly 71% of them singletons. Material: peripheral blood. The receptors originated from an older man with acute or convalescent COVID-19. CDR3s include the opening cysteine and the closing phenylalanine or tryptophan. Each record gives: V gene, D gene, clone size, J gene, CDR3 DNA, CDR3 protein. D genes are given only for firm matches. Clone size appears in some rows only: once, few, many, or a class for an expanded clone.

TRBV25-1	.	.	TRBJ1-3	TGTGCCAGCAGTGATCTGGGCTCCGCGGGAAACACCATATATTTT	CASSDLGSAGNTIYF
TRBV4-1	.	few	TRBJ2-7	TGCGCCAGCAGCCAAGAAGGACAGATACCCTACGAGCAGTACTTC	CASSQEGQIPYEQYF
TRBV27	TRBD2	once	TRBJ2-1	TGTGCCAGCAGTGCCCGGGCGGGAGGGCCTCCGCGGGAGCAGTTCTTC	CASSARAGGPPREQFF
TRBV10-3	.	.	TRBJ2-3	TGTGCCATCAGTGAAATCATACAAGATACGCAGTATTTT	CAISEIIQDTQYF
TRBV24-1	.	.	TRBJ2-5	TGTGCCACCAACACAGGGTTCCAAGAGACCCAGTACTTC	CATNTGFQETQYF
TRBV18	TRBD2	.	TRBJ2-2	TGTGCCAGCTCACAGGACGCGGGAGGGAACACCGGGGAGCTGTTTTTT	CASSQDAGGNTGELFF
TRBV28	.	.	TRBJ2-2	TGTGCCAGCATTCCGGGACAGAACACCGGGGAGCTGTTTTTT	CASIPGQNTGELFF
TRBV19	.	.	TRBJ2-2	TGTGCCACCAACGTTTTCGGCGGGGAGCTGTTTTTT	CATNVFGGELFF
TRBV3-1/TRBV3-2	.	.	TRBJ1-2	TGTGCCAGCAGCCAAGGACAGATAGATGGCTACACCTTC	CASSQGQIDGYTF
TRBV2	TRBD1	.	TRBJ1-2	TGTGCCAGCAAATACGACAGGGGAGAGATCTATGGCTACACCTTC	CASKYDRGEIYGYTF
TRBV24-1	.	.	TRBJ1-5	TGTGCCACCAGGGTTGGGGACTGGGGGCCCCAGCATTTT	CATRVGDWGPQHF
TRBV5-8	TRBD2	.	TRBJ2-5	TGTGCCAGCAGCTTGGACGTAGCGGGAGAGAGGGAGACCCAGTACTTC	CASSLDVAGERETQYF
TRBV9	.	.	TRBJ2-2	TGTGCCAGCAGCGTAGATGCGAGCGGGGAGCTGTTTTTT	CASSVDASGELFF
TRBV7-9	.	.	TRBJ2-5	TGTGCCAGCAGCTCCGGACAGCAAGAGACCCAGTACTTC	CASSSGQQETQYF
TRBV5-8	TRBD1	.	TRBJ1-5	TGTGCCAGCAGCCTTGGACAGGGGGCTGATCAGCCCCAGCATTTT	CASSLGQGADQPQHF
TRBV9	.	.	TRBJ2-2	TGTGCCAGCAGCGCATACACCGGGGAGCTGTTTTTT	CASSAYTGELFF
TRBV28	.	.	TRBJ2-1	TGTGCCAGCCGCCCCCCCGGGAGCGGACCCTACAATGAGCAGTTCTTC	CASRPPGSGPYNEQFF
TRBV9	.	.	TRBJ1-5	TGTGCCAGCAGCGTAGATCCAGGGAGCAATCAGCCCCAGCATTTT	CASSVDPGSNQPQHF
TRBV28	.	.	TRBJ2-7	TGTGCCAGCAGTTTATATACAGGGCGGGAGCAGTACTTC	CASSLYTGREQYF
TRBV7-9	.	.	TRBJ2-1	TGTGCCAGCAGCTCGGGTATGGGGACACACTACAATGAGCAGTTCTTC	CASSSGMGTHYNEQFF
TRBV15	.	.	TRBJ2-7	TGTGCCACCAGCAGAGATCGGGGAGCCTACGAGCAGTACTTC	CATSRDRGAYEQYF
TRBV7-2	.	.	TRBJ1-1	TGTGCCAGCAGCGCCGGGGGGTATCACACTGAAGCTTTCTTT	CASSAGGYHTEAFF
TRBV19	.	.	TRBJ2-2	TGTGCCAGTACCCAGAATCCCGGGGAGCTGTTTTTT	CASTQNPGELFF
TRBV9	.	.	TRBJ2-2	TGTGCCAGCAGTGGGAGGTTTAGTCCGAACACCGGGGAGCTGTTTTTT	CASSGRFSPNTGELFF
TRBV7-2	TRBD2	.	TRBJ2-1	TGTGCCAGCAGCTTACGGGGGACTAGCGTGTACAATGAGCAGTTCTTC	CASSLRGTSVYNEQFF
TRBV7-2	.	.	TRBJ2-7	TGTGCCAGCAGCTTAGCGTCCGGCGGATCCTACGAGCAGTACTTC	CASSLASGGSYEQYF
TRBV5-1	.	.	TRBJ2-3	TGCGCCAGCACAGGGACTGATACGCAGTATTTT	CASTGTDTQYF
TRBV24-1	.	.	TRBJ2-2	TGTGCCACCAGTGATTGGGGGGACCCAAGGTACACCGGGGAGCTGTTTTTT	CATSDWGDPRYTGELFF
TRBV11-2	.	few	TRBJ1-6	TGTGCCAGCAGCTTAGCGGGGAGGGTTCGCTCACCCCTCCACTTT	CASSLAGRVRSPLHF
TRBV28	.	once	TRBJ1-5	TGTGCCAGCAGCCTGACTGGGGGCCCTCAGCCCCAGCATTTT	CASSLTGGPQPQHF
TRBV3-1/TRBV3-2	.	.	TRBJ2-7	TGTGCCACCTCCTCCGACAGGAGATACAGGAAGCAGTACTTC	CATSSDRRYRKQYF
TRBV5-4	TRBD1	.	TRBJ2-5	TGTGCCAGCAGCTTAGGGACAGGGGGACAAGAGACCCAGTACTTC	CASSLGTGGQETQYF
TRBV28	.	.	TRBJ2-5	TGTGCCAGCAGTTTTGTGGACTTGCAAGAGACCCAGTACTTC	CASSFVDLQETQYF
TRBV7-2	.	.	TRBJ1-1	TGTGCCAGCAGCCCCCGCCAGGGGTGGTCGAACACTGAAGCTTTCTTT	CASSPRQGWSNTEAFF
TRBV18	TRBD1	.	TRBJ1-6	TGTGCCAGCTCAACGGACAGGGGAATTTCACCCCTCCACTTT	CASSTDRGISPLHF
TRBV18	.	.	TRBJ2-3	TGTGCCAGCTCACCGGTAGCGGCGTCAGATACGCAGTATTTT	CASSPVAASDTQYF
TRBV28	TRBD1	few	TRBJ2-7	TGTGCCAGCAACCCCGGCGGGACAGGGAACTACGAGCAGTACTTC	CASNPGGTGNYEQYF
TRBV2	TRBD1	.	TRBJ2-2	TGTGCCAGCAGTGGACAGGGTTTTTCCGGGGAGCTGTTTTTT	CASSGQGFSGELFF
TRBV7-9	TRBD1	.	TRBJ2-7	TGTGCCAGCAGCCGAGGACAGGCTCCCTTCGCCGAGCAGTACTTC	CASSRGQAPFAEQYF
TRBV19	TRBD2	.	TRBJ2-3	TGTGCAACGGGCGGGAGTAGCACAGATACGCAGTATTTT	CATGGSSTDTQYF
TRBV28	.	few	TRBJ1-3	TGTGCCAGCAGTTTATGGACAACCTCTGGAAACACCATATATTTT	CASSLWTTSGNTIYF
TRBV7-3	TRBD2	.	TRBJ2-3	TGTGCCAGCAGCTTCGGCCTAGCGGAGGGGGATACGCAGTATTTT	CASSFGLAEGDTQYF
TRBV6-5	TRBD1	.	TRBJ2-3	TGTGCCAGCAGTCGGACAGGGAGCACAGATACGCAGTATTTT	CASSRTGSTDTQYF
TRBV5-6	TRBD1	.	TRBJ1-6	TGTGCCAGCAGCTTCGGACAGGACCTACCCTATTATAATTCACCCCTCCACTTT	CASSFGQDLPYYNSPLHF
TRBV7-4	TRBD1	many	TRBJ2-7	TGTGCCAGCAGCACCCTTGACAGGGCGATGGACGAGCAGTACTTC	CASSTLDRAMDEQYF
TRBV5-1	TRBD1	.	TRBJ2-3	TGCGCCAGCAGCTGGACAGGGAGCACAGATACGCAGTATTTT	CASSWTGSTDTQYF
TRBV7-8	.	.	TRBJ2-2	TGTGCCAGCAGGGCGGGGACCACCGGGGAGCTGTTTTTT	CASRAGTTGELFF
TRBV5-4	TRBD1	few	TRBJ2-7	TGTGCCAGCAGCTTACCGGGACAGGGAATGGACGAGCAGTACTTC	CASSLPGQGMDEQYF
TRBV28	.	.	TRBJ1-3	TGTGCCAGCAGTTGGTCGCGGGCTGGAGGAAACACCATATATTTT	CASSWSRAGGNTIYF
TRBV9	.	.	TRBJ1-2	TGTGCCAGCAGGGGGGGTGACAGCTATGGCTACACCTTC	CASRGGDSYGYTF
TRBV10-3	.	.	TRBJ1-2	TGTGCCATCAAGGGTGGCTCAGGGGATGGCTACACCTTC	CAIKGGSGDGYTF
TRBV14	TRBD2	few	TRBJ2-7	TGTGCCAGCAGCCTTAGCGGGGGCTACGAGCAGTACTTC	CASSLSGGYEQYF
TRBV27	TRBD2	once	TRBJ2-2	TGTGCCAGCAGTTTATTAACTAGCGGGATTGGGGAGCTGTTTTTT	CASSLLTSGIGELFF